These 5 T cell receptor beta chains were sequenced from one sample in a study of cytomegalovirus exposure and HLA in healthy donors. PCR was performed using 60 Vbeta and 13 Jbeta primers. TCRdb's copy holds only in-frame clones and misses some; the assay was immunoSEQ multiplex PCR. The profile shows some 88,000 clones, 55% to 85% of them singletons. Sequencing was performed on PBMCs. The receptors derive from a woman aged 18-35 years in good health and CMV-seropositive.

This clone was observed a handful of times. The genes are TRBV11-1 and TRBJ2-7, with 7 bases matching TRBD1. This CDR3 is 16 amino acids long. The germline V gene encodes CDR1 SGHAT and CDR2 FQDESV (reference sequence). V was pared by 5 bases and J by 3 bases, with 13 bases of the junction left unmatched. The CDR3 DNA reads as TGTGCCAGCAGCCCCAACCGGGACAGCCGTCTCTACGAGCAGTACTTC. Protein: CASSPNRDSRLYEQYF.

This rearrangement joins TRBV2 to TRBJ2-1; a possible D gene is TRBD1 (6 bases). V was trimmed by 3 bases and J by 4 bases, leaving 10 bases between them. This CDR3 has 14 residues. The germline V gene encodes CDR1 SNHLY and CDR2 FYNNEI. CDR3 protein: CASSDTGQYNEQFF. The CDR3 DNA is TGTGCCAGCAGTGATACCGGACAGTACAATGAGCAGTTCTTC.

The chain is built from TRBV27 and TRBJ1-1; D gene unclear. The germline gives CDR1 MNHEY, CDR2 SMNVEV (reference sequence). The V and J ends lost 7 bases and 6 bases respectively, with 18 bases between them. This CDR3 has 14 amino acids. The chain's CDR3 is CASTRLTGRAEAFF. Here the CDR3 DNA reads TGTGCCAGCACTCGGTTGACGGGGAGGGCTGAAGCTTTCTTT.

The CDR3 DNA is TGTGCCAGCAGTCCGGGGGGGGCCTCCTACGAGCAGTACTTC. Protein sequence: CASSPGGASYEQYF. V usage is TRBV27 and J usage is TRBJ2-7; the match to TRBD2 covers 8 bases. This CDR3 has 14 amino acids. V dropped 5 bases and J dropped 0; count of bases not matched to a gene: 3. CDR1 and CDR2 (germline): MNHEY, SMNVEV (reference sequence).

The chain carries TRBV25-1 and TRBJ1-4; a possible D gene is TRBD1 (5 bases). The CDR3 runs to 15 residues. In germline, CDR1 is MGHDK, CDR2 SYGVNS. Trimming took off 0 bases at V and 8 bases at J, with 13 bases between the two ends. The CDR3 bases are TGTGCCAGCAGTGAATATAGCAGGGTGGAAGAAAAACTGTTTTTT. It translates to CASSEYSRVEEKLFF.